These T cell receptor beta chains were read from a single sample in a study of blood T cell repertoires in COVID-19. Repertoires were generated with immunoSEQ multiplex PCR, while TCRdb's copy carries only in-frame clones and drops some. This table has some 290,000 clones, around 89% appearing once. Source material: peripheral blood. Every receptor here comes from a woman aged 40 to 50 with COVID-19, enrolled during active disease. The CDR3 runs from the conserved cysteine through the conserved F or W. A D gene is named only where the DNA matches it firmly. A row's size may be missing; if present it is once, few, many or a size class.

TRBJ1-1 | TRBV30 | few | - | TGTGCCTGGAGTGCATTGGGACTCTTGAACACTGAAGCTTTCTTT | CAWSALGLLNTEAFF
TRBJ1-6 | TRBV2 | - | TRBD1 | TGTGCCAGCAGTGGGGGTCAGGGGGATAATTCACCCCTCCACTTT | CASSGGQGDNSPLHF
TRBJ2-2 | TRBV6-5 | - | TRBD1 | TGTGCCAGCAGTTCAGGGGGCATAGGCGGGGAGCTGTTTTTT | CASSSGGIGGELFF
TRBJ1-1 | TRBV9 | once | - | TGTGCCAGCAGCGTAGCTTGGAGACAGCTGAACACTGAAGCTTTCTTT | CASSVAWRQLNTEAFF
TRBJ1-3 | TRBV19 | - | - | TGTGCCAGTATTAGGACATCTTACTCTGGAAACACCATATATTTT | CASIRTSYSGNTIYF
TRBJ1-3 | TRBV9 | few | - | TGTGCCAGCAGCGCATCGGGGGGTCCCTCTGGAAACACCATATATTTT | CASSASGGPSGNTIYF
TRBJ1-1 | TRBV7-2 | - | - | TGTGCCAGCAGCTTAGCTGCAGCAGGCTCTACGACCGAAGCTTTCTTT | CASSLAAAGSTTEAFF
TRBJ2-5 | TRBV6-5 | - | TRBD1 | TGTGCCAGCAGTAAGACCACAGGGGGCCAAGAGACCCAGTACTTC | CASSKTTGGQETQYF
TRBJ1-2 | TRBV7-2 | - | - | TGTGCCAGCAGCCCGAGGGGGTCTAACTATGGCTACACCTTC | CASSPRGSNYGYTF
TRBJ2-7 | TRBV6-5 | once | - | TGTGCCACCGAGTCGGGGAGTTCCTACGAGCAGTACTTC | CATESGSSYEQYF
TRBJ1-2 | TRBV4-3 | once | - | TGCGCCAGCAGCCAAGATCCAGGGATTGGCTACACCTTC | CASSQDPGIGYTF
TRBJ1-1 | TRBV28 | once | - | - | CASSSSTPEAFF
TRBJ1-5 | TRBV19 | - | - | TGTGCCAGTAGTATAATCGGGGGAGGCAATCAGCCCCAGCATTTT | CASSIIGGGNQPQHF
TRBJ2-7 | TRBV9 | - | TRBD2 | TGTGCCAGCAGCATCCAGGGACTAGCGGGAAACGGCGAGCAGTACTTC | CASSIQGLAGNGEQYF
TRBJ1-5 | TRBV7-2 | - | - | TGTGCCAGCAGACAGGGCCCAAATCAGCCCCAGCATTTT | CASRQGPNQPQHF
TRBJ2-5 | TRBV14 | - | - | TGTGCCAGCAGCCAAAGACCGGCAGGGCCGGCTCGAGGAGAGACCCAGTACTTC | CASSQRPAGPARGETQYF
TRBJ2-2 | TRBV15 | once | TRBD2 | TGTGCCACCAGCAGAGAGGCAGCGGGAGCCACCGGGGAGCTGTTTTTT | CATSREAAGATGELFF
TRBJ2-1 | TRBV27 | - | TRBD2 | TGTGCCAGCAGTTTATGGGCTCGGGGAGGGCTGTTCCCCAATGAGCAGTTCTTC | CASSLWARGGLFPNEQFF
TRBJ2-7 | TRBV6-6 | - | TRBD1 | TGTGCCAGCAGTTACGCGACAGGGTTGGTTCGCTACGAGCAGTACTTC | CASSYATGLVRYEQYF
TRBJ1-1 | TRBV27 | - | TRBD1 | TGTGCCAGCAGATTGACAGGGGAACAAAATGAAGCTTTCTTT | CASRLTGEQNEAFF
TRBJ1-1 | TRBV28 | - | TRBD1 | TGTGCCAGCAGTCCCTCGACAGGGTTGACTGAAGCTTTCTTT | CASSPSTGLTEAFF
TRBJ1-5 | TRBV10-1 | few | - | TGCGCCAGCAGTGATTTGCGAGGCGACGCGGTGATTCAGCCCCAGCATTTT | CASSDLRGDAVIQPQHF
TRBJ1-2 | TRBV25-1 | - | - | TGTGCCAGCAATTCACACCTCTATGGCTACACCTTC | CASNSHLYGYTF
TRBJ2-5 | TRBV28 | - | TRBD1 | TGTGCCAGCAGTTCGCGACAGGGGAGAGGGGAGACCCAGTACTTC | CASSSRQGRGETQYF
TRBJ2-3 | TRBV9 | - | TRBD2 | TGTGCCAGCAGCGCCCTAGCGGGGAGCACAGATACGCAGTATTTT | CASSALAGSTDTQYF
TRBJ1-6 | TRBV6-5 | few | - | TGTGCCAGCAGTTACTCAAGCGTGGGGGGGAATTCACCCCTCCACTTT | CASSYSSVGGNSPLHF
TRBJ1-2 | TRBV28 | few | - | TGTGCCAGCAGTTTCCGGGAATATGGCTACACCTTC | CASSFREYGYTF
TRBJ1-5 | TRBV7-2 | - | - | TGTGCCAGCAGCACCCAGGGTTTTCAGCCCCAGCATTTT | CASSTQGFQPQHF
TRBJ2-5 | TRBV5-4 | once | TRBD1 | TGTGCCAGCAGCTTGGGGACAGGGGGTAGAGAGACCCAGTACTTC | CASSLGTGGRETQYF
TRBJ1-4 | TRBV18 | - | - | TGTGCCAGCTCACCCGGGGGTTTAGGAGAAAAACTGTTTTTT | CASSPGGLGEKLFF
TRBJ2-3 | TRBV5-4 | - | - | TGTGCCAGCAGTCCCGTGCAGGTGAGCACAGATACGCAGTATTTT | CASSPVQVSTDTQYF
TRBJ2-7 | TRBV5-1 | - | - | TGCGCCAGCAGCTCCACTCCAGGGAGGTATAGGGTAAAGCAGTACTTC | CASSSTPGRYRVKQYF
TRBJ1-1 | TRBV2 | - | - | TGTGCCAGTAAGGAGGGTGTGTGGACTGAAGCTTTCTTT | CASKEGVWTEAFF
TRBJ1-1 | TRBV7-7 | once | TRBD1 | TGTGCTAGCAGCCATAGAAACCGGACAGGGAAACTCATGAACACTGAAGCTTTCTTT | CASSHRNRTGKLMNTEAFF
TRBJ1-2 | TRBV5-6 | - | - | TGTGCCAGCAGCTTGGGTACAGCCTTGAACTATGGCTACACCTTC | CASSLGTALNYGYTF
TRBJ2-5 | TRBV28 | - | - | TGTGCCAGCAGTTTATATTTAGGGGACCAAGAGACCCAGTACTTC | CASSLYLGDQETQYF
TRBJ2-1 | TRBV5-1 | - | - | TGCGCCAGCAGCTCCGACGGGAAAAGTAAGTCGTTCTTC | CASSSDGKSKSFF
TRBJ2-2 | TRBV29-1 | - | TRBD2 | TGCAGCGTCTCTAGCGGGGGGGCCGCCGGGGAGCTGTTTTTT | CSVSSGGAAGELFF
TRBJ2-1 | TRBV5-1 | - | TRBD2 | TGCGCCAGCAGCTTGGCTGGGGGGACTAGCGGTCACAATGAGCAGTTCTTC | CASSLAGGTSGHNEQFF
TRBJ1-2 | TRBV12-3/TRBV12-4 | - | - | TGTGCCAGCAGTCGGACAGAGCACTATGGCTACACCTTC | CASSRTEHYGYTF
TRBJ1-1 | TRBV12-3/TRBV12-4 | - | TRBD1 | TGTGCCAGCAGCCCGACAGGGCGGACTGAAGCTTTCTTT | CASSPTGRTEAFF
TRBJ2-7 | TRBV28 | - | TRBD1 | TGTGCCAGCAGGGAAACCGGGACAGGCTCCTACGAGCAGTACTTC | CASRETGTGSYEQYF
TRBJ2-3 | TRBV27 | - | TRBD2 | TGTGCCAGCAGTCCCGGGACTAGCGGGAGTCGGGGTACGCAGTATTTT | CASSPGTSGSRGTQYF
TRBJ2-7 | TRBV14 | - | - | TGTGCCAGCAGACACTCCGGGACACGGCCTTACGAGCAGTACTTC | CASRHSGTRPYEQYF
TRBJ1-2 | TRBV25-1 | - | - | TGTGCCAGCAGTGGGGGGGGGCAACCCCTATCGGGCTACACCTTC | CASSGGGQPLSGYTF
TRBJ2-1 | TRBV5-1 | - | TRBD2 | TGCGCCAGCAGCTTGAGGCCTAAGCGGGAGGGCCCCTACAATGAGCAGTTCTTC | CASSLRPKREGPYNEQFF
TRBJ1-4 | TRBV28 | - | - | TGTGCCAGCAGCCCCCCGGGGGGCGCGGGGGCAACTAATGAAAAACTGTTTTTT | CASSPPGGAGATNEKLFF
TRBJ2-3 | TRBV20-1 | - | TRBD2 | TGCAGTGCTAGTGTACTAGCGGGAATAGATACGCAGTATTTT | CSASVLAGIDTQYF
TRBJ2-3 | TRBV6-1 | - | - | TGTGCCAGCAGTGAATTGATTAGCGGTAGCACAGATACGCAGTATTTT | CASSELISGSTDTQYF
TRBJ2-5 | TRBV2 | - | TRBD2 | TGTGCCAGCAGTGAGCCAGCGGGGGGACAAGAGACCCAGTACTTC | CASSEPAGGQETQYF
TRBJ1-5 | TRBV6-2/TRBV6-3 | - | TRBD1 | TGTGCCAGCACCCCAGCGGGGACAGGGGATGCTCAGCCCCAGCATTTT | CASTPAGTGDAQPQHF
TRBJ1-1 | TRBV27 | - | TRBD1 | TGTGCCAGCAGTAGGCCTACAGGGGAGAACACTGAAGCTTTCTTT | CASSRPTGENTEAFF
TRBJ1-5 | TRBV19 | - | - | TGTGCCAGTAAGGAAATACTAGGGTCTCATAGCAATCAGCCCCAGCATTTT | CASKEILGSHSNQPQHF
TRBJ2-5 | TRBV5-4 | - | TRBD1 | TGTGCCAGCAGCTCCCGGGACAGGTTACTGGAGACCCAGTACTTC | CASSSRDRLLETQYF